Presented here are 9 T cell receptor beta chains from one specimen sequenced in a study of identical twins. TCRdb analysed the 5' RACE reads with MiXCR anew, one entry per CDR3 protein. The sample carries 1.5 million to 2 million distinct CDR3 sequences, under 35% recorded once. Sequenced: cord blood. Receptors originate from a newborn girl in good health.

This clonotype has a handful of counts. V is TRBV5-5 and J is TRBJ2-7; 9 bases line up with TRBD1. The CDR3 contains 15 residues. Per the germline V gene, CDR1 is SGHKS and CDR2 is YYEKEE (reference sequence). The trim removed 3 bases at V and 3 bases at J, leaving 7 bases unmatched. CDR3 amino acids: CASSWWTGEGYEQYF. In DNA, the CDR3 is TGTGCCAGCAGCTGGTGGACAGGGGAAGGCTACGAGCAGTACTTC.

The table lists this clonotype with a count of one. This chain joins TRBV5-1 and TRBJ1-4; D unresolved. The germline V gene encodes CDR1 SGHRS and CDR2 YFSETQ. Trimming stripped 0 bases from V and 4 bases from J, with 16 bases between. The CDR3 extends over 17 amino acids. The CDR3 spells CASSLAPPRDSNEKLFF. The DNA of the CDR3 is TGCGCCAGCAGCTTGGCGCCCCCTCGGGATAGTAATGAAAAACTGTTTTTT.

This clonotype was observed many times. This rearrangement joins TRBV5-1 to TRBJ2-5; unclear D gene. Germline assignment: CDR1 SGHRS and CDR2 YFSETQ. V lost 1 base and J 0 bases, leaving 4 bases between the germline ends. The CDR3 extends over 13 amino acids. The CDR3 DNA reads TGCGCCAGCAGCTTGTCGGACCAAGAGACCCAGTACTTC. Translation: CASSLSDQETQYF.

In its sample, this clonotype was seen a few times. The chain is built from TRBV27 and TRBJ2-3; the D gene could be TRBD1 or TRBD2 (5 bases each). CDR1 and CDR2 from the germline V gene are MNHEY and SMNVEV (reference sequence). The CDR3 spans 17 residues. The V end was cut by 5 bases, the J end by 0 bases, with 18 bases between. The CDR3 spells CASSLKWGPLSTDTQYF. The CDR3 DNA sequence: TGTGCCAGCAGTCTAAAATGGGGACCGCTTAGCACAGATACGCAGTATTTT.

This clonotype was counted between two and nine times. V and J are TRBV5-5 and TRBJ2-7, with D perhaps matching TRBD1 (6 bases). V gave up 3 bases and J gave up 1 base, with 14 bases separating them. The CDR3 covers 15 residues. Germline CDR1 and CDR2: SGHKS and YYEKEE (reference sequence). The CDR3 reads CASSSLQGFSYEQYF. The CDR3 coding sequence is TGTGCCAGCAGCTCCCTACAGGGATTTTCCTACGAGCAGTACTTC.

The chain couples TRBV20-1 to TRBJ2-5; possibly TRBD1 for D (6 bases). CDR1 DFQATT and CDR2 SNEGSKA come from the germline V gene (reference sequence). Trimming cost V 5 bases and J 1 base, with 14 bases left between them. The CDR3 loop spans 14 amino acids. The CDR3 DNA is TGCAGTGCTGATCGACAGGCCATCCAAGAGACCCAGTACTTC. The encoded protein is CSADRQAIQETQYF.

Comments on this clonotype: At one of its ends the junction is not consistent with the germline gene, which may arise from a read error. J is TRBJ1-1 and V is TRBV20-1, with 9 nucleotides matching TRBD1. CDR1 DFQATT and CDR2 SNEGSKA come from the germline V gene (reference sequence). The CDR3 has 12 residues. CDR3 amino acids: CGAGQGNTEAFF. In nucleotides, the CDR3 is TGCGGTGCGGGACAGGGGAACACTGAAGCTTTCTTT.

This clonotype appeared a few times. This chain links TRBV10-3 with TRBJ2-7, with D unclear. The CDR3 runs 16 residues. Germline values: CDR1 ENHRY, CDR2 SYGVKD. Trimming cost V 4 bases and J 3 bases, with 19 bases left between them. In nucleotides, the CDR3 is TGTGCCATCAGTGTAGTCGCGGCAGTAAGCCACTACGAGCAGTACTTC. Encoded protein: CAISVVAAVSHYEQYF.

The chain couples TRBV9 to TRBJ2-1; 9 positions match TRBD2. V lost 0 bases to trimming and J lost 5 bases; unmatched junction nucleotides: 3. CDR1 and CDR2 from the germline V gene are SGDLS and YYNGEE. This CDR3 is built from 15 residues. CDR3 sequence (DNA): TGTGCCAGCAGCGTAGTAAGCGGGGGGAACAATGAGCAGTTCTTC. Encoded protein: CASSVVSGGNNEQFF.